This T cell receptor (beta chain) emerged from a study of blood T cell repertoires in COVID-19. Overall study: COVID-19 samples from acute and convalescent phases originated in the United States, Italy and Spain. PBMCs, B-cell-depleted T cells, or T cells were the source of the cDNA or gDNA that made up the material.

This study enrolled people aged about 18 to 90 from about two dozen US geographic areas. Cohort 3 donors counted as recovered after two negative PCRs, clearance, or resolved symptoms. Sequenced by immunoSEQ multiplex PCR; TCRdb stores in-frame clones only, minus some. This sample has hundreds of thousands of clones; roughly 90% occur once, and the top ten carry 2.6%. Looked up from germline, CDR1 is SGHVS and CDR2 is FNYEAQ. J gave up 6 bases and V 4 bases, and 7 bases lay outside the gene matches. CDR3 length: 15 amino acids. The sequencing input was PBMCs or T cells enriched from blood (not recorded which). The rearrangement joins TRBV7-6 to TRBJ2-1, with TRBD2 identical over 9 bases. This receptor was obtained from a man in his sixties who had recovered from COVID-19. In DNA, the CDR3 is TGTGCCAGCAGCTGGGGCAATAGCGGGAGCAATGAGCAGTTCTTC. It codes for CASSWGNSGSNEQFF.